These 21 T cell receptor beta chains were sequenced from one sample in a study of blood T cell repertoires in COVID-19. TCRdb's table, derived via immunoSEQ multiplex PCR, lists solely in-frame clones and lacks some. The table includes around 40,000 clones, about 83% detected once. The source material was peripheral blood. Receptor source: a woman at least 80 years old with active or convalescent COVID-19.

The chain has TRBV4-1 and TRBJ2-6; D might be TRBD2 (6 bases). CDR3 length: 17 amino acids. The germline CDR1 and CDR2 sequences are MGHRA and YSYEKL. Trimming left V 0 bases short and J 3 bases short, with 12 bases between. CDR3 coding DNA: TGCGCCAGCAGCCAAGATAGGAGGGGCGGTGGGGCCAACGTCCTGACTTTC. Translating it yields CASSQDRRGGGANVLTF.

The chain's CDR3 is CASSLRDTVGETQYF. The CDR3 DNA is TGCGCCAGCAGCCTACGGGACACGGTCGGAGAGACCCAGTACTTC. This sequence joins TRBV5-1 and TRBJ2-5; a possible D gene is TRBD1 (6 bases). Germline V gene sequence: CDR1 SGHRS, CDR2 YFSETQ. CDR3 length equals 15 residues. The V end was cut by 4 bases, the J end by 4 bases, with 17 bases between.

This sequence joins TRBV19 and TRBJ2-1, with 7 bases identical to TRBD2. Looked up from germline, CDR1 is LNHDA and CDR2 is SQIVND (reference sequence). V gave up 5 bases and J gave up 9 bases; unmatched junction bases: 16. The CDR3 runs 16 residues. The CDR3 nucleotides read TGTGCCAGTAGTTGGCCGAGCGGGAAATCGTTTACTGAGCAGTTCTTC. Translated: CASSWPSGKSFTEQFF.

The V gene is TRBV30, the J gene TRBJ2-3; 9 bases match TRBD2. J lost 7 bases, V lost 1 base, and 6 bases had no gene match. This CDR3 is 14 amino acids long. The germline CDR1 and CDR2 sequences are GTSNPN and SVGIG (reference sequence). CDR3 sequence: CAWSGGTSKYTQYF. The CDR3 DNA reads as TGTGCCTGGAGTGGGGGGACTAGCAAATATACGCAGTATTTT.

J is TRBJ2-7 and V is TRBV5-5; D is undetermined. Looked up from germline, CDR1 is SGHKS and CDR2 is YYEKEE (reference sequence). The length of the CDR3 is 13 residues. V dropped 1 base and J dropped 6 bases, with 11 bases sitting between them. The DNA of the CDR3 is TGTGCCAGCAGCTTGCAGTACCTAGGCGAGCAGTACTTC. Translation gives CASSLQYLGEQYF.

The chain combines TRBV7-9 with TRBJ2-1; 12 nucleotides agree with TRBD2. CDR3 length: 19 residues. Trimming removed 5 bases from V and 0 bases from J; junction bases left unmatched: 11. CDR1 is SEHNR and CDR2 is FQNEAQ in the germline V gene (reference sequence). CDR3 in amino acids: CASSARTSGIGYSYNEQFF. The CDR3 coding sequence is TGTGCCAGCAGCGCCCGGACTAGCGGGATAGGGTACTCCTACAATGAGCAGTTCTTC.

The chain couples TRBV7-3 to TRBJ2-1; D might be TRBD2 (5 bases). Germline CDR1 SGHTA, CDR2 FQGTGA. V was shortened by 6 bases and J by 5 bases, with 23 bases between the two germline ends. CDR3 length equals 17 residues. CDR3 loop: CASSYLPGSLEDNEQFF. CDR3 bases: TGTGCCAGCAGTTACCTCCCGGGTTCCCTGGAGGACAATGAGCAGTTCTTC.

The CDR3 protein is CSARTQNTGELFF. CDR3 bases: TGCAGCGCCAGAACCCAGAACACCGGGGAGCTGTTTTTT. The V gene is TRBV29-1, the J gene TRBJ2-2; D remains unclear. Germline CDR1 is SQVTM and CDR2 is ANQGSEA. The length of the CDR3 is 13 residues. V was pared by 7 bases and J by 1 base, with 10 bases between.

This chain uses TRBV12-3 or TRBV12-4 with TRBJ2-7; no reliable D call. V gave up 5 bases and J gave up 4 bases, with 9 bases separating them. This CDR3 is 12 amino acids long. The CDR3 region is CASSRTPYEQYF. CDR3 DNA: TGTGCCAGCAGTCGAACACCGTACGAGCAGTACTTC.

This clone appeared a single time. This chain connects TRBV3-1 (or the pseudogene TRBV3-2) to TRBJ2-3; 8 nucleotides line up with TRBD1. The CDR3 runs 15 residues. CDR1 LGHDT and CDR2 YNNKEL come from the germline V gene (reference sequence). V shed 3 bases and J 3 bases; nucleotides not matched to a gene: 5. Here the CDR3 reads CASSQSGQGTDTQYF. DNA for the CDR3: TGTGCCAGCAGCCAGAGCGGACAGGGAACAGATACGCAGTATTTT.

The V and J genes are TRBV6-5 and TRBJ1-1; 8 nucleotides agree with TRBD1. The CDR3 has 16 amino acids. With V trimmed by 6 bases and J by 5 bases, 14 bases remained unmatched. Germline V gene sequence: CDR1 MNHEY, CDR2 SVGAGI. The CDR3, as DNA: TGTGCCAGCAGCTACCTAACGACAGGGGCGGGGACTGAAGCTTTCTTT. Protein sequence: CASSYLTTGAGTEAFF.

This chain uses TRBV7-2 with TRBJ2-7, with TRBD2 as a possible D gene (6 bases). The CDR3 runs 14 residues. Trimming cost V 0 bases and J 4 bases, with 10 bases left between them. Germline V lookup: CDR1 SGHTA, CDR2 FQGNSA. CDR3 in DNA: TGTGCCAGCAGCTTAGCCTCGGGGGAGTACGAGCAGTACTTC. Amino acids: CASSLASGEYEQYF.

The chain uses TRBV27 and TRBJ2-1; 13 bases are a match to TRBD2. Germline CDR1 is MNHEY and CDR2 is SMNVEV (reference sequence). The trim removed 6 bases at V and 4 bases at J, leaving 3 bases unmatched. The CDR3 covers 15 residues. The CDR3: CASRPLAGGYNEQFF. CDR3 DNA: TGTGCCAGCAGGCCACTAGCGGGAGGGTACAATGAGCAGTTCTTC.

The gene calls are TRBV28 and TRBJ1-4, with TRBD1 matching 7 bases. The CDR3 consists of 14 residues. V was pared by 6 bases and J by 5 bases, with 6 bases of the junction left unmatched. In germline, CDR1 is MDHEN, CDR2 SYDVKM. The CDR3 loop is CASSQGQTNEKLFF. The CDR3 coding sequence is TGTGCCAGCAGCCAGGGACAGACGAATGAAAAACTGTTTTTT.

The CDR3 region has the DNA TGTGCCAGTAGTACCGACTCACGCACTGAAGCTTTCTTT. Translated, it gives CASSTDSRTEAFF. The rearrangement links TRBV19 to TRBJ1-1; no reliable D call. CDR3 length: 13 amino acids. Trimming took 4 bases from V and 4 from J, leaving 10 bases between them. Germline V gene sequence: CDR1 LNHDA, CDR2 SQIVND (reference sequence).

This clone has only one observation. This chain links TRBV7-8 with TRBJ2-1, with 7 positions matching TRBD2. Per the germline V gene, CDR1 is SGHVS and CDR2 is FQNEAQ. Trimming took 5 bases from V and 8 from J; bases not matched to a gene: 3. The CDR3 loop spans 12 amino acids. This CDR3 reads CASSRTSDEQFF. The CDR3 DNA reads TGTGCCAGCAGCCGAACTAGCGATGAGCAGTTCTTC.

The chain combines TRBV5-4 with TRBJ2-7; the match to TRBD1 covers 7 bases. There are 12 residues in the CDR3. Germline assignment: CDR1 SGHNT and CDR2 YYREEE (reference sequence). Losses at the gene ends were 4 bases for V and 6 bases for J; bases not matched to a gene: 4. The CDR3 nucleotides read TGTGCCAGCAGCATCCCAGGGGGCGAGCAGTACTTC. Amino acid sequence: CASSIPGGEQYF.

Worth noting for this clone: At one of its ends the junction is not consistent with the germline gene, which may arise from a read error. V usage is TRBV28 and J usage is TRBJ2-1; the match to TRBD2 covers 12 bases. The CDR3 has 15 residues. Germline-derived CDR1 and CDR2 are MDHEN and SYDVKM. CDR3 protein: CASSLLAGGGNKQFF. In DNA form, the CDR3 reads TGTGCCAGCAGCCTACTAGCGGGAGGTGGCAATAAGCAGTTCTTC.

Only one count was recorded for this clone. This chain connects TRBV23-1 to TRBJ1-5; possibly TRBD1 for D (6 bases). TRBV23-1 is flagged as an ORF with uncertain function. The V and J ends lost 2 bases and 2 bases respectively, with 10 bases between them. This CDR3 spans 15 amino acids. In DNA, the CDR3 is TGCGCCAGCAGTCAACCCTACAGGGGCAATCAGCCCCAGCATTTT. Amino acids: CASSQPYRGNQPQHF.

The chain couples TRBV6-4 to TRBJ2-2; TRBD1 matches at 8 bases. This CDR3 spans 14 amino acids. The germline V gene has CDR1 MRHNA and CDR2 SNTAGT. Trimming took 7 bases from V and 3 from J; bases not matched to a gene: 4. The CDR3 DNA is TGTGCCAGCAAACAGGGGGTTCACACCGGGGAGCTGTTTTTT. It encodes CASKQGVHTGELFF.

This sequence joins TRBV27 and TRBJ1-5, with D perhaps TRBD1 (5 bases). Germline CDR1 reads MNHEY; CDR2 reads SMNVEV (reference sequence). This CDR3 spans 15 amino acids. Trimming took off 3 bases at V and 4 bases at J, with 13 bases between the two ends. CDR3 sequence reads: CASSLTTASNQPQHF. The CDR3 region has the DNA TGTGCCAGCAGTTTGACGACAGCGAGTAATCAGCCCCAGCATTTT.